The entry below describes one TCR beta chain. As yet, its antigen is unknown. The assay was immunoSEQ multiplex PCR, and TCRdb's table has in-frame clones only and misses some. Of around 95,000 clones listed, over 40% are singletons. With 0 bases removed from V and 11 bases from J, the gap between germline ends came to 16 bases. CDR3 length: 14 amino acids. Germline CDR1 is MGHDK and CDR2 is SYGVNS. The data stem from a study of shared clonotypes between healthy human individuals. Background on the study: The people who gave samples were a couple of women and three men aged 18 to 49. General study results and limits: With few donors, the genetic and exposure-history diversity represented was limited.

Donors, healthy HIV-negative adults, lacked recent acute infections or vaccinations. Donors comprised only Caucasian adults living in Nashville, Tennessee. The material sequenced was PBMCs. This TCR derives from a woman in her forties in good health. Some clones in this sample may be carry-over from other donors' samples. The rearrangement uses TRBV25-1 and TRBJ1-1; no clear D gene. The CDR3 coding sequence is TGTGCCAGCAGTGAATATGCTCGTGGAGGTGAGGCTTTCTTT. Translation: CASSEYARGGEAFF.